The 31 T cell receptor beta chains given below trace back to one sample, sequenced in a study of regulatory T cells in long-lasting Graves disease. Building the TCR beta libraries relied on iRepertoire HTBI primers, and CDR3 regions underwent Arm-PCR. TCRdb reprocessed the multiplex PCR reads with MiXCR, giving one entry per CDR3 protein. The sample lists approximately 400,000 distinct CDR3 sequences, about 15% occurring once. This sample's time point: newly diagnosed GD, antithyroid drugs for less than 3 months. Preparation of the TCR library used RNA extracted from PBMCs. This sample was also put to use in a study of T cells in Graves' hyperthyroidism and ophthalmopathy.

The starting material was peripheral blood mononuclear cells (PBMCs), obtained at new diagnosis, from a patient treated with antithyroid drugs. The origin of the receptors is a woman aged 25-40 years with Graves disease.

This clonotype was counted between two and nine times. The J gene is TRBJ1-4, the V gene TRBV20-1, with D hard to call. Trimming shortened V by 6 bases and J by 6 bases, and 11 bases separated the two germline ends. The CDR3 length is 12 residues. The V gene's germline CDR1 is DFQATT and CDR2 SNEGSKA (reference sequence). The CDR3 DNA reads as TGCAGTGCGAAGGGAAGGGATGAAAAACTGTTTTTT. Translating gives CSAKGRDEKLFF.

At least ten counts were recorded for this clonotype. The chain employs TRBV5-5 and TRBJ1-1; weak D call: TRBD1 (5 bases). Germline V gene sequence: CDR1 SGHKS, CDR2 YYEKEE (reference sequence). The ends were cut back, 3 bases at V and 7 bases at J, with 10 bases in the middle. This CDR3 comprises 12 residues. The CDR3 DNA reads as TGTGCCAGCAGCTCCGACGGGGGTGAAGCTTTCTTT. Encoded protein: CASSSDGGEAFF.

This clonotype has a handful of counts. The CDR3 loop reads CASSLGQHYGYTF. The CDR3 nucleotides read TGTGCCAGCAGCTTAGGTCAGCACTATGGCTACACCTTC. J is TRBJ1-2 and V is TRBV5-6; D is undetermined. V was shortened by 2 bases and J by 3 bases, with 8 bases between the two germline ends. Germline V gene sequence: CDR1 SGHDT, CDR2 YYEEEE. The CDR3 is made up of 13 amino acids. The full variable domain, in which reference TRBV5-6 and TRBJ1-2 provide the parts outside the CDR3, is DAGVTQSPTHLIKTRGQQVTLRCSPKSGHDTVSWYQQALGQGPQFIFQYYEEEERQRGNFPDRFSGHQFPNYSSELNVNALLLGDSALYLCASSLGQHYGYTFGSGTRLTVV.

In this sample, this clonotype turned up a few times. The chain joins TRBV28 to TRBJ1-2; 7 bases are shared with TRBD1. V shed 7 bases, J shed 3 bases, and the junction held 8 bases outside the gene matches. The length of the CDR3 is 14 residues. Germline CDR1 reads MDHEN; CDR2 reads SYDVKM. The CDR3 DNA is TGTGCCAGCACCCCTCCCGGGACAGACTATGGCTACACCTTC. Amino acid sequence: CASTPPGTDYGYTF.

A remark on this clonotype: One base away lies a much larger clone, so this may be a sequencing read error. This chain connects TRBV6-2 or TRBV6-3 to TRBJ2-5; D is perhaps TRBD2 (5 bases). V was pared by 11 bases and J by 3 bases, with 16 bases between. The V gene's germline CDR1 is MNHEY and CDR2 SVGEGT. The CDR3 length is 13 residues. CDR3 nucleotides: TGTGCCGGCCCCGGAGCCGGGGAAGAGACCCAGTACTTC. Translating it yields CAGPGAGEETQYF.

The V call is TRBV20-1, the J call TRBJ1-5, with no clear D. Germline CDR1 DFQATT, CDR2 SNEGSKA (reference sequence). V was cut by 6 bases and J by 0 bases, with 12 bases left in between. The CDR3 is 14 amino acids. The CDR3 sequence is CSAQEANSNQPQHF. The CDR3 DNA reads TGCAGTGCCCAGGAGGCTAATAGCAATCAGCCCCAGCATTTT.

The genes are TRBV7-3 and TRBJ2-2, with 7 nucleotides matching TRBD2. This CDR3 has 16 amino acids. J gave up 3 bases and V 5 bases, and 9 bases lay outside the gene matches. Germline assignment: CDR1 SGHTA and CDR2 FQGTGA. CDR3: CASSPLWGGDTGELFF. DNA for the CDR3: TGTGCCAGCAGCCCTCTATGGGGAGGGGACACCGGGGAGCTGTTTTTT. The variable domain in full, completed from reference TRBV7-3 and TRBJ2-2, reads GAGVSQTPSNKVTEKGKYVELRCDPISGHTALYWYRQSLGQGPEFLIYFQGTGAADDSGLPNDRFFAVRPEGSVSTLKIQRTERGDSAVYLCASSPLWGGDTGELFFGEGSRLTVL.

This clonotype was seen a few times. The chain is built from TRBV4-1 and TRBJ2-7; D may be TRBD2 (6 bases). The V and J ends lost 0 bases and 6 bases respectively, with 9 bases between them. Germline V gene data show CDR1 as MGHRA and CDR2 as YSYEKL. CDR3 length: 13 residues. The CDR3 DNA is TGCGCCAGCAGCCAAGAAGGAGGGTCCGAGCAGTACTTC. Translated: CASSQEGGSEQYF.

The chain has TRBV13 and TRBJ2-7; weak D call: TRBD2 (6 bases). The V gene's germline CDR1 is PRHDT and CDR2 FYEKMQ (reference sequence). The CDR3 sequence is 16 residues long. V shed 1 base and J shed 1 base, with 14 bases lying between them. This CDR3 is CASSLVEGTKSYEQYF. The CDR3 bases are TGTGCCAGCAGCTTAGTGGAGGGAACCAAGTCCTACGAGCAGTACTTC.

Note on this clonotype: This likely came from a read error, as a far larger clone is one base away. The chain employs TRBV24-1 and TRBJ2-1, with 13 positions matching TRBD2. Germline loops: CDR1 KGHDR, CDR2 SFDVKD. The CDR3 loop spans 20 amino acids. The CDR3 spells CATSDSPRVTSGRGTDTQCF. CDR3 nucleotides: TGTGCCACCAGTGATTCCCCTAGGGTCACTAGCGGGAGGGGCACAGATACGCAGTGTTTT.

This clonotype was seen at least ten times. The V and J genes are TRBV11-2 and TRBJ2-7; a possible D gene is TRBD2 (6 bases). Germline CDR1 reads SGHAT; CDR2 reads FQNNGV. The CDR3 consists of 15 residues. V was pared by 5 bases and J by 1 base, with 15 bases between. The CDR3, as DNA: TGTGCCAGCAGCCCCTTTTTCCGGGAGTCCTACGAGCAGTACTTC. It yields the protein CASSPFFRESYEQYF.

This clonotype was recorded at least ten times. This chain connects TRBV2 to TRBJ2-7, with D possibly being TRBD2 (6 bases). Germline CDR1 and CDR2: SNHLY and FYNNEI. The CDR3 loop spans 14 amino acids. The V and J ends lost 10 bases and 3 bases respectively, with 19 bases between them. In DNA, the CDR3 is TGTGCCACTCTCCCGAGGACGGGAGTCTACGAGCAGTACTTC. Translation gives CATLPRTGVYEQYF.

This clonotype was found many times. The chain is built from TRBV7-2 and TRBJ2-1; D possibly corresponds to TRBD1 (6 bases). Trimming pared 11 bases from V and 6 bases from J, leaving 17 bases between. This CDR3 is 13 amino acids long. From germline, CDR1 is SGHTA and CDR2 FQGNSA. This chain's CDR3 is CAGQQGGRNEQFF. In DNA form, the CDR3 reads TGTGCCGGACAACAGGGCGGGCGCAATGAGCAGTTCTTC.

This clonotype was observed at least ten times. The chain joins TRBV27 to TRBJ1-1, with 10 bases that match TRBD1. V was clipped by 5 bases and J by 2 bases; unmatched bases: 5. The CDR3 loop spans 15 amino acids. Per germline, CDR1 MNHEY and CDR2 SMNVEV (reference sequence). The DNA for the CDR3 is TGTGCCAGCAGTCAGGACAGGGGGATTAACACTGAAGCTTTCTTT. It yields the protein CASSQDRGINTEAFF.

This chain links TRBV7-8 with TRBJ2-2; TRBD2 matches at 9 bases. Germline V gives CDR1 SGHVS, CDR2 FQNEAQ. Trimming at V came to 3 bases and at J to 3 bases, leaving 5 bases not matched to a gene. The CDR3 covers 16 residues. In DNA, the CDR3 is TGTGCCAGCAGCTTTAGCGGGAGATTCCACACCGGGGAGCTGTTTTTT. The encoded protein is CASSFSGRFHTGELFF.

This clonotype showed up just a few times. The CDR3 DNA is TGTGCCAGCAGTTCAGGGAGTGCAGGGGAGAAATCGAATGAGCAGTTCTTC. It codes for CASSSGSAGEKSNEQFF. The rearrangement uses TRBV12-3 or TRBV12-4 and TRBJ2-1, with D possibly TRBD1 on 6 matching bases. The CDR3 spans 17 residues. V was pared by 4 bases and J by 7 bases, with 23 bases between.

This clonotype was seen ten or more times. V is TRBV30 and J is TRBJ2-2, with a tentative D call TRBD1 (6 bases). This CDR3 has 14 residues. Germline CDR1 GTSNPN, CDR2 SVGIG (reference sequence). Trimming took off 3 bases at V and 4 bases at J, with 12 bases between the two ends. CDR3 coding DNA: TGTGCCTGGAGCGCACAGGGAGTCACCGGGGAGCTGTTTTTT. It is translated as CAWSAQGVTGELFF.

This clonotype was observed at least ten times. The genes are TRBV27 and TRBJ1-5; possible D gene TRBD1, 5 bases. V lost 0 bases to trimming and J lost 1 base, with 10 bases between them. This CDR3 is built from 16 residues. Germline CDR1 and CDR2: MNHEY and SMNVEV (reference sequence). The CDR3 coding sequence is TGTGCCAGCAGTTTATCGGGACGGGGCAGCAATCAGCCCCAGCATTTT. Its protein is CASSLSGRGSNQPQHF.

At least ten counts were recorded for this clonotype. The V call is TRBV12-3 or TRBV12-4, the J call TRBJ1-4, with a tentative D call TRBD1 (6 bases). The CDR3 totals 14 residues. V dropped 5 bases and J dropped 3 bases, with 10 bases sitting between them. CDR3 protein: CASSQGFANEKLFF. Written as DNA, the CDR3 is TGTGCCAGCAGTCAGGGGTTCGCTAATGAAAAACTGTTTTTT.

This chain links TRBV10-2 with TRBJ2-2; D ambiguous. The CDR3 loop spans 16 amino acids. V was clipped by 3 bases and J by 4 bases, with 15 bases between them. From germline, CDR1 is WSHSY and CDR2 SAAADI. As DNA, the CDR3 is TGCGCCAGCAGTGACCCCAGCGTTTGGGGCACCGGGGAGCTGTTTTTT. This sequence encodes CASSDPSVWGTGELFF.

Concerning this clonotype: With a far larger clone one base away, a read error is the likely cause. The genes are TRBV12-3 or TRBV12-4 and TRBJ2-7; D could derive from TRBD1 or TRBD2 (5 bases each). Trimming took 4 bases from V and 7 from J, leaving 20 bases between them. The CDR3 is 15 residues long. The DNA for the CDR3 is TGTGCCAGCAGTTGGGACCGTAGCTCCTACAATGAGCAGTACTTC. Its protein product is CASSWDRSSYNEQYF.

As concerns this clonotype: This is likely an artifact of a read error, given a far larger clone one base away. The CDR3 region is CATSEGNLDGAYNEQYF. CDR3 nucleotides: TGTGCCACCAGTGAGGGCAACCTCGACGGGGCATACAATGAGCAGTACTTC. This rearrangement joins TRBV24-1 to TRBJ2-5; D assignment may be TRBD1 or TRBD2 (5 bases each). The CDR3 spans 17 residues. Germline V gene sequence: CDR1 KGHDR, CDR2 SFDVKD. The germline V and J ends were trimmed by 4 bases and 11 bases, with 28 bases remaining between them.

V is TRBV11-3 and J is TRBJ2-1; TRBD2 agrees at 14 bases. The J segment lost 2 bases and the V segment lost 6 bases, leaving 12 bases of the junction unmatched. Germline loops: CDR1 SGHNT, CDR2 YENEEA. The CDR3 covers 19 residues. The CDR3: CASSFTGTSGRLTYNEQFF. The CDR3 nucleotides are TGTGCCAGCAGTTTTACCGGGACTAGCGGGAGATTAACCTACAATGAGCAGTTCTTC. Full variable domain (rest looked up from reference TRBV11-3 and TRBJ2-1): EAGVVQSPRYKIIEKKQPVAFWCNPISGHNTLYWYLQNLGQGPELLIRYENEEAVDDSQLPKDRFSAERLKGVDSTLKIQPAELGDSAVYLCASSFTGTSGRLTYNEQFFGPGTRLTVL.

This clonotype was detected many times. The chain uses TRBV2 and TRBJ2-3; D not resolved. CDR3 length equals 13 residues. Trimming took off 4 bases at V and 2 bases at J, with 7 bases between the two ends. The germline CDR1 and CDR2 sequences are SNHLY and FYNNEI. The CDR3 is CASSVPHTDTQYF. The CDR3 DNA follows: TGTGCCAGCAGTGTCCCCCACACAGATACGCAGTATTTT.

The chain uses TRBV9 and TRBJ2-7, with no clear D. Trimming took 5 bases from V and 5 from J, leaving 11 bases between them. The CDR3 contains 12 residues. CDR1 and CDR2 from the germline V gene are SGDLS and YYNGEE. In DNA, the CDR3 is TGTGCCAGCAGTCCCGTTGCGAACGAGCAGTACTTC. This translates into CASSPVANEQYF.

This clonotype was counted between two and nine times. The V gene is TRBV20-1, the J gene TRBJ2-7; 8 bases are shared with TRBD1. Germline loops: CDR1 DFQATT, CDR2 SNEGSKA (reference sequence). Germline trimming cut 3 bases from V and 4 bases from J; bases unmatched to any gene: 8. The CDR3 has 14 residues. The CDR3 loop reads CSARGTGQRYEQYF. CDR3 DNA sequence: TGCAGTGCTAGGGGGACAGGACAGAGGTACGAGCAGTACTTC.

In this sample, this clonotype turned up many times. The chain joins TRBV11-3 to TRBJ2-4; a possible D gene is TRBD2 (5 bases). Between the trimmed V and J ends, which lost 4 bases and 10 bases, there was a span of 26 bases. CDR1 is SGHNT and CDR2 is YENEEA in the germline V gene. The CDR3 spans 17 residues. This CDR3 reads CASSSTMDSLSNRIQYF. The CDR3, as DNA: TGTGCCAGCAGCTCAACAATGGACTCCCTCAGTAATCGGATTCAGTACTTC.

This clonotype was picked up a small number of times. Likely a read error: the CDR3 ends without its conserved phenylalanine or tryptophan. The chain uses TRBV27 and TRBJ1-1, with a possible D match to TRBD1 (5 bases). The V end lost 2 bases, the J end lost 3 bases, and 10 bases lay between the germline ends. This CDR3 region has 14 residues. Germline V lookup: CDR1 MNHEY, CDR2 SMNVEV (reference sequence). The CDR3 DNA reads TGTGCCAGCAGTTTACAGGGAGGGTACACTGAAGCTTTCCTT. This encodes CASSLQGGYTEAFL.

The sample holds a few counts of this clonotype. The chain is built from TRBV7-9 and TRBJ2-3; 12 positions agree with TRBD2. CDR3 length: 16 amino acids. The junction had 9 bases not matched to a gene; V was cut back by 4 bases and J by 7 bases. The germline V gene has CDR1 SEHNR and CDR2 FQNEAQ (reference sequence). The CDR3 region has the DNA TGTGCCAGCAGCTCGGGGACTAGCGGGTTTTCCAATACGCAGTATTTT. Translation gives CASSSGTSGFSNTQYF.

Regarding this clonotype: Since the CDR3 does not end with the conserved phenylalanine or tryptophan, this likely comes from a read error. The rearrangement uses TRBV5-1 and TRBJ1-5; 7 bases align to TRBD1. The V gene's germline CDR1 is SGHRS and CDR2 YFSETQ. The ends lost 6 bases at V and 9 bases at J; junction bases unmatched: 6. This CDR3 spans 12 amino acids. CDR3 sequence reads: CASTGQMRPQHS. The CDR3 nucleotides read TGCGCCAGCACGGGACAGATGAGGCCCCAGCATTCT.

This clonotype was detected many times. The rearrangement uses TRBV18 and TRBJ1-1; the D gene is possibly TRBD1 (6 bases). V was cut by 2 bases and J by 1 base, with 8 bases left in between. The germline gives CDR1 KGHSH, CDR2 LQKENI. This CDR3 contains 14 residues. The CDR3 protein is CASSPAQGNTEAFF. DNA of the CDR3: TGTGCCAGCTCACCAGCACAGGGGAACACTGAAGCTTTCTTT.